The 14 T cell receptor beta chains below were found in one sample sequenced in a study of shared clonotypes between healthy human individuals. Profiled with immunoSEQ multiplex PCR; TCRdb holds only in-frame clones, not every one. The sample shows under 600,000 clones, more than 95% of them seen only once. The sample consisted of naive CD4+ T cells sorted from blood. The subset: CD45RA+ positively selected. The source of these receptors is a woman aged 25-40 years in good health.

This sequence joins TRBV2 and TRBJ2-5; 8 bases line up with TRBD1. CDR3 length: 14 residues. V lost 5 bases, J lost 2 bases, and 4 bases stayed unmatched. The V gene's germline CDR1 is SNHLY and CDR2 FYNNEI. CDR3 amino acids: CASSQDRAQETQYF. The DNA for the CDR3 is TGTGCCAGCAGTCAGGACAGGGCTCAAGAGACCCAGTACTTC.

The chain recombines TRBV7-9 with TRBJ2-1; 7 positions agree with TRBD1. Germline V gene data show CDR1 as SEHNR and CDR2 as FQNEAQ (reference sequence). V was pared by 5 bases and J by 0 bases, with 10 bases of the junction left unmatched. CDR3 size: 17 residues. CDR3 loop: CASSPPPGQDSYNEQFF. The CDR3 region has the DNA TGTGCCAGCAGCCCGCCCCCCGGACAGGACTCCTACAATGAGCAGTTCTTC.

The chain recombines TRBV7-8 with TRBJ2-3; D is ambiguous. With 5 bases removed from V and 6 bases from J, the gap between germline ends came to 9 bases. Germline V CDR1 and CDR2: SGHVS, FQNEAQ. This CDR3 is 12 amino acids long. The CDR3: CASSLHRDTQYF. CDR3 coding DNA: TGTGCCAGCAGCCTTCACCGGGATACGCAGTATTTT.

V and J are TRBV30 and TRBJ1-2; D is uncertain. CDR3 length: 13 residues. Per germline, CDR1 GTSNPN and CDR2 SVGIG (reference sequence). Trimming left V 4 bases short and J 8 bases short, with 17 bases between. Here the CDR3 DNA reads TGTGCCTGGAACAGCCTCGGATGGGGAGGCTACACCTTC. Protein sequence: CAWNSLGWGGYTF.

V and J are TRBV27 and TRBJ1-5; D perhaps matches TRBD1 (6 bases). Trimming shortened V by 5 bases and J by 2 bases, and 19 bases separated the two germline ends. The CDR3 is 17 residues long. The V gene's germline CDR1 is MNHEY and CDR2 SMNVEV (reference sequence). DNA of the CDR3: TGTGCCAGCAGTCCCCTCCGAGGTGAGGGGGGCAATCAGCCCCAGCATTTT. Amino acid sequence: CASSPLRGEGGNQPQHF.

CDR3: CASSPAVAPPTEQFF. The CDR3 DNA follows: TGTGCCAGCAGCCCGGCTGTCGCCCCACCCACAGAGCAGTTCTTC. The genes are TRBV7-7 and TRBJ2-1; unclear D gene. CDR1 and CDR2 from the germline V gene are SSHAT and FNYEAQ (reference sequence). The germline V and J ends were trimmed by 5 bases and 10 bases, with 21 bases remaining between them. CDR3 size: 15 residues.

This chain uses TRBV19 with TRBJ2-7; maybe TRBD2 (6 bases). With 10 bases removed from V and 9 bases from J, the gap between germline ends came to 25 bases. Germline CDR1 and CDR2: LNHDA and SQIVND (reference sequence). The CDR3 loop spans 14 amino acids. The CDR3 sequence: CATRDWHAMETQYF. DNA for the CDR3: TGTGCCACCCGGGACTGGCACGCGATGGAGACGCAGTACTTC.

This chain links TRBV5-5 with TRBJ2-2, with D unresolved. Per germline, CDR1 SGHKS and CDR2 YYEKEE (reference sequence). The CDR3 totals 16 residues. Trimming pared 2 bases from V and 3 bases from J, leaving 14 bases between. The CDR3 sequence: CASSFSGGYDTGELFF. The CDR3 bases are TGTGCCAGCAGCTTTTCCGGCGGCTACGACACCGGGGAGCTGTTTTTT. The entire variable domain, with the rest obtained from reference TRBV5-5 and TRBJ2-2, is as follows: DAGVTQSPTHLIKTRGQQVTLRCSPISGHKSVSWYQQVLGQGPQFIFQYYEKEERGRGNFPDRFSARQFPNYSSELNVNALLLGDSALYLCASSFSGGYDTGELFFGEGSRLTVL.

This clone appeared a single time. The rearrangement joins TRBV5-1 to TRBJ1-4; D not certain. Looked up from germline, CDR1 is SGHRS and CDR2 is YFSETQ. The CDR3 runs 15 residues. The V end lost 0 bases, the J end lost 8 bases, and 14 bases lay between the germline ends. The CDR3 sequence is CASSLDHLLGEKLFF. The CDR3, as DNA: TGCGCCAGCAGCTTGGATCACCTACTTGGGGAAAAACTGTTTTTT.

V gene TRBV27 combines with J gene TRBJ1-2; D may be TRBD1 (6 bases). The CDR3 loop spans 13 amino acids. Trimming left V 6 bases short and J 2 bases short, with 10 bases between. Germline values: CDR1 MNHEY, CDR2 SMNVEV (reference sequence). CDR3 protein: CASRATGNYGYTF. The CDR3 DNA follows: TGTGCCAGCAGGGCCACAGGGAACTATGGCTACACCTTC.

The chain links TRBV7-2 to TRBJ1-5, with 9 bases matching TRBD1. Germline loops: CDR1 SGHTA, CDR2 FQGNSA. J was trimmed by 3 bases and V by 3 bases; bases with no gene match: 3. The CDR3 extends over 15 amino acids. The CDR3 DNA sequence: TGTGCCAGCAGCTTGAGGACAGGGGCCAATCAGCCCCAGCATTTT. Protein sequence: CASSLRTGANQPQHF.

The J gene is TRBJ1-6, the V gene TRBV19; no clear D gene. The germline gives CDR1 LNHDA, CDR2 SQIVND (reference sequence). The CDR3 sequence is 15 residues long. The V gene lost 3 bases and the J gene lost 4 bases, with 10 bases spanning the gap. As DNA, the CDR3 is TGTGCCAGTAGTATGGATTCCCCATATAATTCACCCCTCCACTTT. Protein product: CASSMDSPYNSPLHF.

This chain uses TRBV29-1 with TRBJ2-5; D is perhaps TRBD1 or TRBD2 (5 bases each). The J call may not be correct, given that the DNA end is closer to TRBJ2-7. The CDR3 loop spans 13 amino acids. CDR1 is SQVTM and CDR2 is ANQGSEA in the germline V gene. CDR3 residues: CSVEGGSVYEQYF. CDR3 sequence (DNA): TGCAGCGTTGAAGGGGGGTCGGTATACGAGCAGTACTTC.

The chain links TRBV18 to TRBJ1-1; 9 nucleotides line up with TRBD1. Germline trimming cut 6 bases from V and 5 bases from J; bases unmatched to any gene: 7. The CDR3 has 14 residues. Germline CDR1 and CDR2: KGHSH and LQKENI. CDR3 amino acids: CASSPTGGRTEAFF. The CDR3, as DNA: TGTGCCAGCTCGCCGACAGGGGGAAGGACTGAAGCTTTCTTT.